The clone carrying this T cell receptor beta chain was found once. Its antigen is currently unknown. The sample belongs to a study of shared clonotypes between healthy human individuals. Study results and caveats: It was the non-shared clonotypes that had lower generation probabilities than clonotypes shared by all four donors.

Per sorted-subset replicate PCR, input was approximately 0.2 ug DNA, representing tens of thousands of T cell genomes. Clones were read by immunoSEQ multiplex PCR, and TCRdb kept only the in-frame ones, dropping some. The sample records over a million clones, around 78% being singletons. Germline CDR1 SQVTM, CDR2 ANQGSEA. The CDR3 has 12 residues. V was pared by 7 bases and J by 3 bases, with 12 bases between. The TCR sequence derives from a young man in good health. Some clones in this sample may be carry-over from other donors' samples. Sample: memory CD4+ T cells from PBMCs. Documented subset: CD45RA-negative fraction. The chain links TRBV29-1 to TRBJ2-5, with D tentatively TRBD2 (5 bases). The CDR3 sequence is CSALLGKETQYF. DNA for the CDR3: TGCAGCGCCCTACTAGGCAAAGAGACCCAGTACTTC.